The rows below give T cell receptor beta chains drawn from one sample of a study of T cells in narcolepsy. TCRdb's copy holds only in-frame clones and misses some; the assay was immunoSEQ multiplex PCR. Of roughly 25,000 clones detected, approximately 89% appear once; the ten largest clones hold under 1.5%. The sequencing sample was made of CD45RA- memory CD4+ T cells from PBMCs. The receptors here all came from a human donor with narcolepsy. The CDR3 runs from the conserved cysteine through the conserved F or W. Each record gives: J gene, D gene, V gene, clone size, CDR3 DNA, CDR3 protein. A D gene is named only where the DNA matches it firmly. Rows give clone size only sometimes, using once, few, many, or a class for an expanded clone.

TRBJ2-2,.,TRBV11-2,.,TGTGCCAGCAGCTCGTTAGGGGCTCTTGGCGCCGGGGAGCTGTTTTTT,CASSSLGALGAGELFF
TRBJ2-2,TRBD2,TRBV6-1,.,TGTGCCAGCAGTGTCGGGACTAGCGGGCCGTCTGCCGGGGAGCTGTTTTTT,CASSVGTSGPSAGELFF
TRBJ2-7,TRBD2,TRBV5-4,.,TGTGCCAGCACCCGTGGACTAGCGGGATCGGACGAGCAGTACTTC,CASTRGLAGSDEQYF
TRBJ1-1,.,TRBV6-5,.,TGTGCCAGCAGAAGGAGGGACACTGAAGCTTTCTTT,CASRRRDTEAFF
TRBJ1-2,.,TRBV7-9,.,TGTGCCAGCAGCTTAGTAGGCCCGGGGTATGGCTACACCTTC,CASSLVGPGYGYTF
TRBJ2-1,.,TRBV9,once,TGTGCCAGCAGCGACCTGAGAAATGAGCAGTTCTTC,CASSDLRNEQFF
TRBJ1-1,TRBD1,TRBV19,.,TGTGCCAGTAGACCGACAGGGCCCACTGAAGCTTTCTTT,CASRPTGPTEAFF
TRBJ1-3,.,TRBV5-1,.,TGCGCCAGCAGCGGAGGACAGCCTGGGAACACCATATATTTT,CASSGGQPGNTIYF
TRBJ2-7,.,TRBV7-2,.,TGTGCCAGCAGCTTAGTGCAGGGCGGTGTCGGGGAGCAGTACTTC,CASSLVQGGVGEQYF
TRBJ2-7,.,TRBV11-2,.,TGTGCCAGCAGCGCGAGACTAGACAGTTTGAGCTCCTACGAGCAGTACTTC,CASSARLDSLSSYEQYF
TRBJ1-2,.,TRBV2,few,TGTGCCGGGGGGGCGGCTTATGGCTACACCTTC,CAGGAAYGYTF
TRBJ1-1,.,TRBV19,.,TGTGCCAGTAGTATAGGGTTAGGGGACACTGAAGCTTTCTTT,CASSIGLGDTEAFF
TRBJ2-1,TRBD2,TRBV19,.,TGTGCCAGCCAAACTTTGCTAGCGGGAGACAATGAGCAGTTCTTC,CASQTLLAGDNEQFF
TRBJ2-5,TRBD2,TRBV15,.,TGTGCCACCAGCAGAGTCACTAGCGGCCAAGAGACCCAGTACTTC,CATSRVTSGQETQYF
TRBJ2-1,TRBD2,TRBV9,.,TGTGCCAGCAGCGTAGACCCAGCGGGAATTGGCAATGAGCAGTTCTTC,CASSVDPAGIGNEQFF
TRBJ1-2,.,TRBV7-9,once,TGTGCCAGCAGCTCCGGGGGATCTCAGAGAGGCTACACCTTC,CASSSGGSQRGYTF
TRBJ1-1,.,TRBV7-8,.,TGTGCCAGCAGCTTAGACGGGGGGGGAGCTTTCTTT,CASSLDGGGAFF
TRBJ1-3,.,TRBV30,.,TGTGCCTGGGGACAGTCTTTCGGAAACACCATATATTTT,CAWGQSFGNTIYF
TRBJ2-6,.,TRBV2,.,TGTGCCAGCAGCAATTGGGGCAGCCTCTCTGGGGCCAACGTCCTGACTTTC,CASSNWGSLSGANVLTF
TRBJ1-1,.,TRBV11-3,.,TGTGCCAGCAGCAAACAGGGTAGGGCCACTGAAGCTTTCTTT,CASSKQGRATEAFF
TRBJ1-2,TRBD1,TRBV5-3,.,TGTGCCAGAAGCTTGAAGAGTGGACAGGTAAATGGCTACACCTTC,CARSLKSGQVNGYTF
TRBJ1-4,.,TRBV5-1,.,TGCGCCAGCAGCTTGGGCCCCCCGGGTAGCGAGAAAAAACTGTTTTTT,CASSLGPPGSEKKLFF
TRBJ2-7,.,TRBV19,.,TGTGCCAGTGGACAGTTCTACGAGCAGTACTTC,CASGQFYEQYF
TRBJ1-4,TRBD1,TRBV5-1,.,TGCGCCAGCAGCATCAACAGGGGTGCTAATGAAAAACTGTTTTTT,CASSINRGANEKLFF
TRBJ2-1,TRBD2,TRBV12-5,.,TGTGCTAGTGGTTTGGATAGCGGGATAGGGCGAGAGCAGTTCTTC,CASGLDSGIGREQFF
TRBJ2-3,TRBD2,TRBV5-1,.,TGCGCCAGCAGCCGGCTGGGGGGGTTTGCAGATACGCAGTATTTT,CASSRLGGFADTQYF
TRBJ2-2,.,TRBV29-1,.,TGCAGCGTCCTCCAGACAGTGAACACCGGGGAGCTGTTTTTT,CSVLQTVNTGELFF
TRBJ1-5,.,TRBV28,.,TGTGCCAGCAGTATACAGGGAAGCGGCAATCAGCCCCAGCATTTT,CASSIQGSGNQPQHF
TRBJ2-2,TRBD2,TRBV9,few,TGTGCCAGCCGGGGGGAAGGGACCGGGGAGCTGTTTTTT,CASRGEGTGELFF
TRBJ2-2,.,TRBV5-4,.,TGTGCCAGCAGCTTCAGGGTACGCAACACCGGGGAGCTGTTTTTT,CASSFRVRNTGELFF
TRBJ2-2,.,TRBV6-8,.,TGTGCCAGCAGTTACCTCACCCGGGACAGACCTCACGGGGGCCCCGGGGAGCTGTTTTTT,CASSYLTRDRPHGGPGELFF
TRBJ1-2,TRBD1,TRBV30,.,TGTGCCTGGAGTGTAAATAGACAGGGAGGAGGCTACACCTTC,CAWSVNRQGGGYTF
TRBJ2-7,TRBD2,TRBV11-2,.,TGTGCCAGCAGCTCCACTAGCGGATATTACGAGCAGTACTTC,CASSSTSGYYEQYF